The entry below gives a single T cell receptor (beta chain) sequence along with its context. This record comes from a study of blood T cell repertoires in COVID-19. Looking at the study overall: Collection of acute and convalescent COVID-19 samples took place in the United States, Italy and Spain.

Methods used by the authors: Amplifying reference gene primers gave estimates of nucleated cell counts. This table comes from immunoSEQ multiplex PCR, and its TCRdb copy is limited to in-frame clones, with some not included. V and J calls and clone size follow that table, whereas D and trimming were derived from the DNA. The sample records 100,000 to 150,000 clones, roughly 80% being singletons. The TCR sequence derives from a man older than 75 with COVID-19, enrolled during active disease. Material: peripheral blood.

CDR3 sequence (DNA): TGTGCCAGCAGCGTAGAAGCGGGGGTCTCCTACGAGCAGTACTTC. Its protein product is CASSVEAGVSYEQYF. The V and J genes are TRBV9 and TRBJ2-7, with 8 bases identical to TRBD2. From germline, CDR1 is SGDLS and CDR2 YYNGEE. The CDR3 totals 15 residues. Trimming cost V 0 bases and J 0 bases; bases outside gene matches: 2.